These T cell receptor beta chains were read from a single sample in a study of blood T cell repertoires in COVID-19. TCRdb's copy holds only in-frame clones and misses some; the assay was immunoSEQ multiplex PCR. The sample records about 170,000 clones, around 85% being singletons. The sample taken for sequencing was peripheral blood. These receptor sequences come from a man aged 80 or over with COVID-19, enrolled during active disease. The CDR3 runs from the conserved cysteine through the conserved F or W. Fields, in order: CDR3 protein, CDR3 DNA, J gene, CDR3 length, V gene, D gene, clone size. The D gene is left open where the match is weak. Some rows mark clone size as missing; the rest say once, few, many or name a class of expanded clone.

cdr3_aa: CASSQFGGWTEAFF
cdr3_nt: TGTGCCAGCAGCCAATTTGGGGGGTGGACTGAAGCTTTCTTT
j_call: TRBJ1-1
cdr3_length: 14
v_call: TRBV14
d_call: -
clone_size: -

cdr3_aa: CASSPLGSGGAEQYF
cdr3_nt: TGTGCCAGCAGCCCCCTCGGCAGCGGGGGGGCCGAGCAGTACTTC
j_call: TRBJ2-7
cdr3_length: 15
v_call: TRBV5-6
d_call: TRBD2
clone_size: few

cdr3_aa: CASSRGSYQETQYF
cdr3_nt: TGTGCCAGCAGCAGAGGGTCGTACCAAGAGACCCAGTACTTC
j_call: TRBJ2-5
cdr3_length: 14
v_call: TRBV7-2
d_call: -
clone_size: -

cdr3_aa: CASSSYQGNEKLFF
cdr3_nt: TGTGCCAGCAGTTCTTACCAGGGTAATGAAAAACTGTTTTTT
j_call: TRBJ1-4
cdr3_length: 14
v_call: TRBV28
d_call: -
clone_size: -

cdr3_aa: CASSSTQGWSGNTIYF
cdr3_nt: TGTGCCAGCAGCTCGACACAGGGTTGGTCTGGAAACACCATATATTTT
j_call: TRBJ1-3
cdr3_length: 16
v_call: TRBV5-6
d_call: -
clone_size: -

cdr3_aa: CASSPKLGGQNEQFF
cdr3_nt: TGTGCCAGCAGCCCCAAGTTGGGGGGGCAGAATGAGCAGTTCTTC
j_call: TRBJ2-1
cdr3_length: 15
v_call: TRBV7-2
d_call: -
clone_size: few

cdr3_aa: CASRQRGAYNEQFF
cdr3_nt: TGTGCCAGCAGGCAGCGGGGGGCATACAATGAGCAGTTCTTC
j_call: TRBJ2-1
cdr3_length: 14
v_call: TRBV6-1
d_call: TRBD2
clone_size: -

cdr3_aa: CASSLASGNGYTF
cdr3_nt: TGTGCCAGCAGTCTTGCGTCAGGGAATGGCTACACCTTC
j_call: TRBJ1-2
cdr3_length: 13
v_call: TRBV5-6
d_call: -
clone_size: once

cdr3_aa: CASSSDRNTDTQYF
cdr3_nt: TGCGCCAGCAGCTCGGACAGAAACACAGATACGCAGTATTTT
j_call: TRBJ2-3
cdr3_length: 14
v_call: TRBV5-1
d_call: -
clone_size: -

cdr3_aa: CASSAPGDYGYTF
cdr3_nt: TGTGCCAGCAGCGCCCCGGGGGACTATGGCTACACCTTC
j_call: TRBJ1-2
cdr3_length: 13
v_call: TRBV5-4
d_call: -
clone_size: -

cdr3_aa: CSVRGGLAQETQYF
cdr3_nt: TGCAGCGTTCGGGGCGGACTAGCTCAAGAGACCCAGTACTTC
j_call: TRBJ2-5
cdr3_length: 14
v_call: TRBV29-1
d_call: TRBD2
clone_size: once

cdr3_aa: CASAVAGDSYEQYF
cdr3_nt: TGTGCCAGCGCCGTAGCGGGGGACTCCTACGAGCAGTACTTC
j_call: TRBJ2-7
cdr3_length: 14
v_call: TRBV6-5
d_call: TRBD2
clone_size: -

cdr3_aa: CASSLAGTGADTQYF
cdr3_nt: TGTGCCAGCAGCTTAGCCGGGACAGGGGCAGATACGCAGTATTTT
j_call: TRBJ2-3
cdr3_length: 15
v_call: TRBV7-3
d_call: TRBD1
clone_size: -

cdr3_aa: CASSPSLGRAPTEAFF
cdr3_nt: TGTGCCAGCAGTCCTTCACTGGGCCGCGCGCCCACTGAAGCTTTCTTT
j_call: TRBJ1-1
cdr3_length: 16
v_call: TRBV7-3
d_call: -
clone_size: -

cdr3_aa: CAISEDRGGNTEAFF
cdr3_nt: TGTGCCATCAGTGAAGACAGGGGCGGGAACACTGAAGCTTTCTTT
j_call: TRBJ1-1
cdr3_length: 15
v_call: TRBV10-3
d_call: TRBD1
clone_size: -

cdr3_aa: CASSKDRGRSSPLHF
cdr3_nt: TGTGCCAGCAGCAAAGACAGGGGGCGCAGCTCACCCCTCCACTTT
j_call: TRBJ1-6
cdr3_length: 15
v_call: TRBV7-2
d_call: TRBD1
clone_size: -

cdr3_aa: CASAVSTDTQYF
cdr3_nt: TGTGCCAGCGCGGTTAGCACAGATACGCAGTATTTT
j_call: TRBJ2-3
cdr3_length: 12
v_call: TRBV12-3/TRBV12-4
d_call: -
clone_size: -

cdr3_aa: CASSFGGTSVYGYTF
cdr3_nt: TGTGCCAGCAGCTTTGGAGGGACTTCGGTCTATGGCTACACCTTC
j_call: TRBJ1-2
cdr3_length: 15
v_call: TRBV5-6
d_call: -
clone_size: -

cdr3_aa: CASSREEIDYGYTF
cdr3_nt: TGTGCCAGTAGTAGGGAGGAGATTGACTATGGCTACACCTTC
j_call: TRBJ1-2
cdr3_length: 14
v_call: TRBV19
d_call: -
clone_size: once

cdr3_aa: CASSSRDEQYF
cdr3_nt: TGTGCCAGCAGTTCGAGGGACGAGCAGTACTTC
j_call: TRBJ2-7
cdr3_length: 11
v_call: TRBV27
d_call: -
clone_size: -

cdr3_aa: CASSQGATSGNTIYF
cdr3_nt: TGTGCCAGCAGCCAAGGGGCGACCTCTGGAAACACCATATATTTT
j_call: TRBJ1-3
cdr3_length: 15
v_call: TRBV14
d_call: -
clone_size: -

cdr3_aa: CAISESTGQKDTQYF
cdr3_nt: TGTGCCATCAGTGAGTCGACAGGGCAGAAAGATACGCAGTATTTT
j_call: TRBJ2-3
cdr3_length: 15
v_call: TRBV10-3
d_call: TRBD1
clone_size: -

cdr3_aa: CASSETTGLGGETQYF
cdr3_nt: TGTGCCAGCAGTGAAACGACAGGGTTGGGGGGTGAGACCCAGTACTTC
j_call: TRBJ2-5
cdr3_length: 16
v_call: TRBV9
d_call: -
clone_size: -

cdr3_aa: CASSTGETQYF
cdr3_nt: TGTGCCAGCAGTACAGGCGAGACCCAGTACTTC
j_call: TRBJ2-5
cdr3_length: 11
v_call: TRBV2
d_call: -
clone_size: -

cdr3_aa: CASSLAALTGIETQYF
cdr3_nt: TGCGCCAGCAGCTTAGCCGCTTTGACAGGGATTGAGACCCAGTACTTC
j_call: TRBJ2-5
cdr3_length: 16
v_call: TRBV5-1
d_call: TRBD1
clone_size: -

cdr3_aa: CASSLSGGYGYTF
cdr3_nt: TGTGCCAGCAGTTTATCAGGGGGCTATGGCTACACCTTC
j_call: TRBJ1-2
cdr3_length: 13
v_call: TRBV27
d_call: -
clone_size: -

cdr3_aa: CASSPPGSGAYEQYF
cdr3_nt: TGTGCCAGCTCACCACCAGGGTCCGGGGCCTACGAGCAGTACTTC
j_call: TRBJ2-7
cdr3_length: 15
v_call: TRBV18
d_call: -
clone_size: -

cdr3_aa: CASSFSGEPQHF
cdr3_nt: TGTGCCAGCAGCTTCTCAGGGGAGCCCCAGCATTTT
j_call: TRBJ1-5
cdr3_length: 12
v_call: TRBV7-2
d_call: -
clone_size: -

cdr3_aa: CASSYLRGGQDTGELFF
cdr3_nt: TGTGCCAGCAGTTACCTGCGGGGGGGCCAGGACACCGGGGAGCTGTTTTTT
j_call: TRBJ2-2
cdr3_length: 17
v_call: TRBV6-2/TRBV6-3
d_call: TRBD2
clone_size: -

cdr3_aa: CATSRDAVSGYTF
cdr3_nt: TGTGCCACCAGCAGAGATGCGGTCTCTGGCTACACCTTC
j_call: TRBJ1-2
cdr3_length: 13
v_call: TRBV15
d_call: -
clone_size: -

cdr3_aa: CASSVNRGLIGAFF
cdr3_nt: TGTGCCAGTAGTGTAAACAGGGGGCTAATTGGAGCTTTCTTT
j_call: TRBJ1-1
cdr3_length: 14
v_call: TRBV19
d_call: TRBD1
clone_size: -

cdr3_aa: CASSFGTGGKNIQYF
cdr3_nt: TGTGCCAGCAGCTTCGGGACAGGGGGGAAAAACATTCAGTACTTC
j_call: TRBJ2-4
cdr3_length: 15
v_call: TRBV5-4
d_call: TRBD1
clone_size: -

cdr3_aa: CASSGQGAGEQYF
cdr3_nt: TGTGCCAGCTCTGGACAGGGGGCGGGAGAGCAGTACTTC
j_call: TRBJ2-7
cdr3_length: 13
v_call: TRBV18
d_call: TRBD1
clone_size: -

cdr3_aa: CASSLERGRSNYGYTF
cdr3_nt: TGTGCCAGCAGCTTGGAACGAGGGCGCTCTAACTATGGCTACACCTTC
j_call: TRBJ1-2
cdr3_length: 16
v_call: TRBV5-8
d_call: -
clone_size: few

cdr3_aa: CASSESSGQAYNEKLFF
cdr3_nt: TGTGCCAGCAGTGAAAGTAGTGGGCAGGCCTATAATGAAAAACTGTTTTTT
j_call: TRBJ1-4
cdr3_length: 17
v_call: TRBV25-1
d_call: -
clone_size: -

cdr3_aa: CASSLIRNQPQHF
cdr3_nt: TGTGCCAGCTCACTTATCAGGAATCAGCCCCAGCATTTT
j_call: TRBJ1-5
cdr3_length: 13
v_call: TRBV18
d_call: -
clone_size: -

cdr3_aa: CASSGGTVSEGNTIYF
cdr3_nt: TGTGCCAGCAGTGGCGGGACAGTTTCGGAAGGAAACACCATATATTTT
j_call: TRBJ1-3
cdr3_length: 16
v_call: TRBV6-6
d_call: TRBD1
clone_size: -

cdr3_aa: CASSRTGPNQPQHF
cdr3_nt: TGTGCCAGCAGCCGGACAGGGCCGAATCAGCCCCAGCATTTT
j_call: TRBJ1-5
cdr3_length: 14
v_call: TRBV7-2
d_call: TRBD1
clone_size: -

cdr3_aa: CASSLGDRGLDNSPLHF
cdr3_nt: TGTGCCAGCAGCTTGGGTGACAGGGGGCTGGATAATTCACCCCTCCACTTT
j_call: TRBJ1-6
cdr3_length: 17
v_call: TRBV5-4
d_call: TRBD1
clone_size: -

cdr3_aa: CASRRTGQGTEAFF
cdr3_nt: TGTGCCAGCAGGCGTACGGGACAGGGCACTGAAGCTTTCTTT
j_call: TRBJ1-1
cdr3_length: 14
v_call: TRBV2
d_call: TRBD1
clone_size: once

cdr3_aa: CSASSPPHTGELFF
cdr3_nt: TGCAGTGCTAGTAGCCCCCCCCACACCGGGGAGCTGTTTTTT
j_call: TRBJ2-2
cdr3_length: 14
v_call: TRBV20-1
d_call: -
clone_size: -

cdr3_aa: CASSGGMNTEAFF
cdr3_nt: TGTGCCAGCTCAGGGGGGATGAACACTGAAGCTTTCTTT
j_call: TRBJ1-1
cdr3_length: 13
v_call: TRBV18
d_call: -
clone_size: once

cdr3_aa: CASSPGTGQANYGYTF
cdr3_nt: TGTGCCAGCAGCCCCGGGACAGGTCAAGCTAACTATGGCTACACCTTC
j_call: TRBJ1-2
cdr3_length: 16
v_call: TRBV7-2
d_call: TRBD1
clone_size: -

cdr3_aa: CASSVDRGGPGELFF
cdr3_nt: TGTGCCAGCAGCGTAGACCGGGGGGGCCCCGGGGAGCTGTTTTTT
j_call: TRBJ2-2
cdr3_length: 15
v_call: TRBV9
d_call: TRBD2
clone_size: few

cdr3_aa: CATSRDRGPNEKLFF
cdr3_nt: TGTGCCACCAGCAGAGATAGGGGCCCTAATGAAAAACTGTTTTTT
j_call: TRBJ1-4
cdr3_length: 15
v_call: TRBV15
d_call: -
clone_size: -

cdr3_aa: CASSSVSDTQYF
cdr3_nt: TGTGCCAGCAGCTCTGTATCAGATACGCAGTATTTT
j_call: TRBJ2-3
cdr3_length: 12
v_call: TRBV11-2
d_call: -
clone_size: -

cdr3_aa: CASGQGTRGYGYTF
cdr3_nt: TGTGCCAGCGGTCAGGGTACTCGCGGCTATGGCTACACCTTC
j_call: TRBJ1-2
cdr3_length: 14
v_call: TRBV21-1
d_call: -
clone_size: -

cdr3_aa: CASCPEGGFGYTF
cdr3_nt: TGTGCCAGTTGCCCCGAGGGGGGGTTCGGCTACACCTTC
j_call: TRBJ1-2
cdr3_length: 13
v_call: TRBV2
d_call: -
clone_size: few

cdr3_aa: CASRPQNQETQYF
cdr3_nt: TGTGCCAGCAGACCCCAGAATCAAGAGACCCAGTACTTC
j_call: TRBJ2-5
cdr3_length: 13
v_call: TRBV27
d_call: -
clone_size: -

cdr3_aa: CASSQAPRAGGYTQYF
cdr3_nt: TGTGCCAGCAGCCAAGCCCCAAGGGCAGGGGGATATACGCAGTATTTT
j_call: TRBJ2-3
cdr3_length: 16
v_call: TRBV3-1/TRBV3-2
d_call: TRBD1
clone_size: -

cdr3_aa: CASSSIPGDTEAFF
cdr3_nt: TGTGCCAGCAGCTCGATTCCGGGGGACACTGAAGCTTTCTTT
j_call: TRBJ1-1
cdr3_length: 14
v_call: TRBV7-3
d_call: -
clone_size: -

cdr3_aa: CASSLALNRGFAEAFF
cdr3_nt: TGTGCCAGCAGCTTAGCGCTCAACAGGGGATTCGCTGAAGCTTTCTTT
j_call: TRBJ1-1
cdr3_length: 16
v_call: TRBV7-6
d_call: TRBD1
clone_size: once

cdr3_aa: CASGSYKEGAIYF
cdr3_nt: TGTGCTAGTGGTTCCTATAAGGAAGGGGCCATATATTTT
j_call: TRBJ1-3
cdr3_length: 13
v_call: TRBV12-5
d_call: -
clone_size: -

cdr3_aa: CASSSGYTDTQYF
cdr3_nt: TGTGCCAGCAGCTCCGGGTACACAGATACGCAGTATTTT
j_call: TRBJ2-3
cdr3_length: 13
v_call: TRBV13
d_call: -
clone_size: -